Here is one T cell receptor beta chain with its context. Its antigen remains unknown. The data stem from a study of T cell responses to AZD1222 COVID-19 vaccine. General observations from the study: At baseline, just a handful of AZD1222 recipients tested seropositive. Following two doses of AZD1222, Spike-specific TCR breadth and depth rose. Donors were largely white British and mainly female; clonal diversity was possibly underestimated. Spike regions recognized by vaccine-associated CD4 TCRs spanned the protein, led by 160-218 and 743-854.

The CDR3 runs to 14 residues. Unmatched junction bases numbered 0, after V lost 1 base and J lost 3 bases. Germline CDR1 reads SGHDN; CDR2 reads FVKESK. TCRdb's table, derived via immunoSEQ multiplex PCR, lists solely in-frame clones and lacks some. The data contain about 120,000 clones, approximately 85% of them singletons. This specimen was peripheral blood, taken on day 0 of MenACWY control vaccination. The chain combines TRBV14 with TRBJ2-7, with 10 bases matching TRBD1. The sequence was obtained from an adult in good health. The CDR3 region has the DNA TGTGCCAGCAGCCAAGGGACAGGGGGCTACGAGCAGTACTTC. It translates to CASSQGTGGYEQYF.